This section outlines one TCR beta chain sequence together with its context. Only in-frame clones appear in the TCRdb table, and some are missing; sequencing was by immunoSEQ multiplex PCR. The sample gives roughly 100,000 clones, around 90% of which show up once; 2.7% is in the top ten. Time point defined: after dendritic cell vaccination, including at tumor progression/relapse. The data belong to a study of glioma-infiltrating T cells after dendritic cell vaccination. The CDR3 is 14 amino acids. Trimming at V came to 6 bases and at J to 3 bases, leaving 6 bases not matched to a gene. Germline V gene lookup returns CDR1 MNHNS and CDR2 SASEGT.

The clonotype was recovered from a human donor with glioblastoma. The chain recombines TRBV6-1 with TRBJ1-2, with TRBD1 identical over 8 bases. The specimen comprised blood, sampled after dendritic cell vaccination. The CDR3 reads CASRVLQGDYGYTF. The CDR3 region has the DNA TGTGCCAGCAGAGTACTACAGGGGGACTATGGCTACACCTTC.